A single T cell receptor (beta chain) is shown here with its context. Its antigen is undetermined. These data come from a study of CD8+CD57+ T cells in acquired aplastic anemia. As for the study in general: An average of roughly 3 ug of DNA was obtained from sorted CD4+ and CD8+ cells. Healthy donor CD4+ samples were sequenced to a depth that averaged roughly 10 million reads.

Findings of the study overall: Overlap between patients and controls comprised some 31 CD8+ CDR3 sequences.

Genomic DNA provided the template from which TCR beta VDJ and CDR3 profiles were obtained. TCRdb re-called the reads through MiXCR, storing one row per CDR3 protein. Counted here are some 190,000 distinct CDR3 sequences, 40% to 50% occurring once; the ten biggest clones make up about 2.9%. This TCR derives from a human donor in good health. Sequencing was carried out using sorted CD4+, CD8+, or CD8+CD57+ T cells (not recorded which) from PBMCs.

As DNA, the CDR3 is TGCGCCAGCAGTGCCGAGCTAGCGGGGGGAGAGACCCAGTACTTC. Protein product: CASSAELAGGETQYF. This chain uses TRBV10-2 with TRBJ2-5; TRBD2 matches at 11 bases. This CDR3 region has 15 residues. Germline-derived CDR1 and CDR2 are WSHSY and SAAADI. V lost 4 bases, J lost 4 bases, and 5 bases stayed unmatched.